This T cell receptor (beta chain) derives from a study of blood T cell repertoires in COVID-19. Methods used by the authors: Reference gene primer amplification in the assay estimated nucleated cell counts. Here immunoSEQ multiplex PCR was the method, and the copy in TCRdb shows in-frame clones only, minus some. That table gives V, J and clone size, and the DNA gave D and trimming. The sample includes a few hundred thousand clones, roughly 90% seen only once; the top ten take approximately 0.85%. CDR1 SGHRS and CDR2 YFSETQ come from the germline V gene. This CDR3 region has 19 residues. The junction had 12 bases not matched to a gene; V was cut back by 0 bases and J by 0 bases.

This chain uses TRBV5-1 with TRBJ2-1; 7 bases map to TRBD2. The TCR comes from a woman aged 40-49 years who had recovered from COVID-19. Input material: peripheral blood. CDR3 protein: CASSLAWLAAASSYNEQFF. The CDR3 coding sequence is TGCGCCAGCAGCTTGGCCTGGCTAGCGGCCGCTAGCTCCTACAATGAGCAGTTCTTC.